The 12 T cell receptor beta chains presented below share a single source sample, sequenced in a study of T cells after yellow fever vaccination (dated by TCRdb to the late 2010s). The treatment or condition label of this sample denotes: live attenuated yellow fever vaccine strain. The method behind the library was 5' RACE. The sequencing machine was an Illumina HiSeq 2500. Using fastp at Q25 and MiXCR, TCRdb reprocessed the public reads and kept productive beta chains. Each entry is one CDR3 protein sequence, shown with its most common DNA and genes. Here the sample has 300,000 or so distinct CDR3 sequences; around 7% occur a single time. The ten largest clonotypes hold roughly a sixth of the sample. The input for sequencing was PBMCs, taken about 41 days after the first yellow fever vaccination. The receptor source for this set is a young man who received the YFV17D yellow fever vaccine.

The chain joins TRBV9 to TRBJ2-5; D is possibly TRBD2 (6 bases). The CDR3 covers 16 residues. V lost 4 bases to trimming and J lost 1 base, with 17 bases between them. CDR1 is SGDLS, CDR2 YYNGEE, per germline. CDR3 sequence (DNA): TGTGCCAGCAGCTCCACGGTGGTCGGGGGCCAAGAGACCCAGTACTTC. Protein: CASSSTVVGGQETQYF.

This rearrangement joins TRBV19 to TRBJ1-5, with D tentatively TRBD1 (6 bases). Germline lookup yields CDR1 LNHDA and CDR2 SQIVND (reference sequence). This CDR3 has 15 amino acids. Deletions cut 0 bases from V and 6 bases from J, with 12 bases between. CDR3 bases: TGTGCCAGTAGTATAGATCACAGGGTCGGTCAGCCCCAGCATTTT. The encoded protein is CASSIDHRVGQPQHF.

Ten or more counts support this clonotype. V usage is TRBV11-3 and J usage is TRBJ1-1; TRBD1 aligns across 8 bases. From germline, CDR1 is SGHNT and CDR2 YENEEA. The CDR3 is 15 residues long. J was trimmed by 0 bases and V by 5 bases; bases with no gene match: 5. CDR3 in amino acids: CASSGGQGLNTEAFF. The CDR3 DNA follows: TGTGCCAGCAGCGGCGGACAGGGCTTGAACACTGAAGCTTTCTTT. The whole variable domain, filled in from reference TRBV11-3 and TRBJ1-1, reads EAGVVQSPRYKIIEKKQPVAFWCNPISGHNTLYWYLQNLGQGPELLIRYENEEAVDDSQLPKDRFSAERLKGVDSTLKIQPAELGDSAVYLCASSGGQGLNTEAFFGQGTRLTVV.

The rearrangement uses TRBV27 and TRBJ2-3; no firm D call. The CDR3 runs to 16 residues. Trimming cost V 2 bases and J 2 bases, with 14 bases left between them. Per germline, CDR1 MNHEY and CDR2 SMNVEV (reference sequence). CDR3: CASSLDGPRSTDTQYF. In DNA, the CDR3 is TGTGCCAGCAGTTTAGATGGCCCACGATCCACAGATACGCAGTATTTT.

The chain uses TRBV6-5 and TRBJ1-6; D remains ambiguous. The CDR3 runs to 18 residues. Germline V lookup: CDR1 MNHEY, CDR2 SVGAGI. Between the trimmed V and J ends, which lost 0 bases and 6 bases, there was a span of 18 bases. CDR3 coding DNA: TGTGCCAGCAGTTACTCGAAGTCCACAACTAGGAGTAATTCACCCCTCCACTTT. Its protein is CASSYSKSTTRSNSPLHF.

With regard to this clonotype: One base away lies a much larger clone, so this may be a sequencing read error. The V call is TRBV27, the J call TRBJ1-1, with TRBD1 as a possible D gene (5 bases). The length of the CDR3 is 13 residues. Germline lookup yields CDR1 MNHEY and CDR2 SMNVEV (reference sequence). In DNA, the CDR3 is TGTGCCAGCAGTTTGAACAGGAACACTGGAGCTTTCTTT. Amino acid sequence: CASSLNRNTGAFF.

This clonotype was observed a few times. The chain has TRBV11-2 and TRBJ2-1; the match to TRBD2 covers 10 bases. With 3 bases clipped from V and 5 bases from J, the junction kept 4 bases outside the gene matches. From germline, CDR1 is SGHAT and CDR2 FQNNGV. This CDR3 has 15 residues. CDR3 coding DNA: TGTGCCAGCAGCTTTAGCGGGGGGTCTCACAATGAGCAGTTCTTC. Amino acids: CASSFSGGSHNEQFF.

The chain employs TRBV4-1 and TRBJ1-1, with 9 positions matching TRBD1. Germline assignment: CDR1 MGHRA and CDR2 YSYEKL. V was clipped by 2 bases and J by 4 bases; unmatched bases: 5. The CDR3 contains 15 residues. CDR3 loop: CASSQSGTGLTEAFF. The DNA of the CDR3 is TGCGCCAGCAGCCAATCCGGGACAGGGCTCACTGAAGCTTTCTTT.

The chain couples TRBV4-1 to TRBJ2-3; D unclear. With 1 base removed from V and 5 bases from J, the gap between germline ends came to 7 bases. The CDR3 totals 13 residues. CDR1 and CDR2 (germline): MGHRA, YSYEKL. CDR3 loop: CASSQVGVDTQYF. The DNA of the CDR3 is TGCGCCAGCAGCCAAGTAGGAGTAGATACGCAGTATTTT.

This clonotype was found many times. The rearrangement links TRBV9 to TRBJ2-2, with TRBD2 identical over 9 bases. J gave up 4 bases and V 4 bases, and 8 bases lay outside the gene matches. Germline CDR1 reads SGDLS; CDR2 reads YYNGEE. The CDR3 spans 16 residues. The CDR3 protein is CASSNSAGGFTGELFF. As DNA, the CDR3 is TGTGCCAGCAGCAATTCAGCGGGGGGTTTCACCGGGGAGCTGTTTTTT.

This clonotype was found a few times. For the CDR3, the DNA is TGCGCCAGCAGCCAGGGTCCCGGGAGCTCCTACAATGAGCAGTTCTTC. The encoded protein is CASSQGPGSSYNEQFF. The rearrangement uses TRBV5-1 and TRBJ2-1; TRBD2 is a possible D gene (6 bases). Looked up from germline, CDR1 is SGHRS and CDR2 is YFSETQ. Trimming removed 4 bases from V and 0 bases from J, with 14 bases in between. CDR3 length: 16 amino acids. Based on the CDR3 plus reference TRBV5-1 and TRBJ2-1, the full variable domain is KAGVTQTPRYLIKTRGQQVTLSCSPISGHRSVSWYQQTPGQGLQFLFEYFSETQRNKGNFPGRFSGRQFSNSRSEMNVSTLELGDSALYLCASSQGPGSSYNEQFFGPGTRLTVL.

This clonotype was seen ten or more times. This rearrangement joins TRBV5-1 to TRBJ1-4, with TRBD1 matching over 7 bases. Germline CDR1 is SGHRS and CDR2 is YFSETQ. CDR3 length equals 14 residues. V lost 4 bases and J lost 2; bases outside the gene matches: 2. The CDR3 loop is CASSRDSTNEKLFF. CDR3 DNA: TGCGCCAGCAGCCGGGACAGCACTAATGAAAAACTGTTTTTT.